Sequencing of this TCR beta chain was carried out in a study of CD8+ T cells in alopecia areata. The wider study: Each day, treated patients took oral tofacitinib twice, at 5 to 10 mg per dose. It was 6 to 18 months of tofacitinib, and then there were 6 months off drug.

A note on this clone: Its antigen remains unidentified.

Study-level findings and limits: Many expanded lesional clones remained in scalp and blood on tofacitinib. Affected lesional scalp, above all in alopecia totalis/universalis, was more clonal than normal scalp.

Specified treatment: oral pan-JAK inhibitor, 5-10 mg twice daily. Reverse transcribed after extraction, RNA yielded cDNA as the sequencing template. Libraries were prepared by immunoSEQ multiplex PCR; TCRdb keeps only in-frame clonotypes and omits some of them. The sample lists 250,000 to 350,000 clones, 45% to 70% occurring once. Between the trimmed V and J ends, which lost 0 bases and 5 bases, there was a span of 9 bases. The germline V gene has CDR1 SGDLS and CDR2 YYNGEE. CDR3 length equals 14 residues. This rearrangement joins TRBV9 to TRBJ1-5, with D unclear. The sequences come from CD4+ T cells sorted from blood, collected between weeks 51 and 52, from a patient treated with tofacitinib. This TCR was sampled from a human donor with alopecia areata. This chain's CDR3 is CASSVGQSYQPQHF. CDR3 nucleotide sequence: TGTGCCAGCAGCGTAGGGCAGAGTTATCAGCCCCAGCATTTT.